These T cell receptor beta chains were read from a single sample in a study of radiation and T cells in renal cell carcinoma. Some clones are missing from TCRdb's copy, which holds only in-frame ones; the method was immunoSEQ multiplex PCR. The sample has roughly 80,000 clones, just over 85% seen once. The starting material was blood, obtained from a patient whose treatment included radiotherapy and nephrectomy. The receptors shown here come from a woman aged 50 to 65 with renal cell carcinoma. Each CDR3 is given with its conserved first and last residue. Each record gives: V gene, clone size, D gene, J gene, CDR3 length, CDR3 DNA, CDR3 protein. The D gene is left open where the match is weak. Clone size is stated in some rows and not others, as once, few, many or a class when expanded.

v_call: TRBV7-9; clone_size: .; d_call: .; j_call: TRBJ1-2; cdr3_length: 14; cdr3_nt: TGTGCCAGCAGCTTATCGTATGGCCTCTATGGCTACACCTTC; cdr3_aa: CASSLSYGLYGYTF
v_call: TRBV14; clone_size: .; d_call: .; j_call: TRBJ2-7; cdr3_length: 15; cdr3_nt: TGTGCCAGCAGCCAAGAATTAAGTTCACCGGGCGAGCAGTACTTC; cdr3_aa: CASSQELSSPGEQYF
v_call: TRBV5-1; clone_size: .; d_call: .; j_call: TRBJ2-3; cdr3_length: 14; cdr3_nt: TGCGCCAGCAGAAGGGACCTTAGCACAGATACGCAGTATTTT; cdr3_aa: CASRRDLSTDTQYF
v_call: TRBV30; clone_size: .; d_call: .; j_call: TRBJ2-7; cdr3_length: 14; cdr3_nt: TGTGCCTGGAGTAAGGCCAGGGTCAAATACGAGCAGTACTTC; cdr3_aa: CAWSKARVKYEQYF
v_call: TRBV10-3; clone_size: .; d_call: .; j_call: TRBJ1-5; cdr3_length: 14; cdr3_nt: TGTGCCACAGCGACAGAACATAGCAATCAGCCCCAGCATTTT; cdr3_aa: CATATEHSNQPQHF
v_call: TRBV7-2; clone_size: .; d_call: .; j_call: TRBJ2-5; cdr3_length: 12; cdr3_nt: TGTGCCAGCAGCTTAGTAGCAGGGACCCAGTACTTC; cdr3_aa: CASSLVAGTQYF
v_call: TRBV7-8; clone_size: .; d_call: TRBD2; j_call: TRBJ2-2; cdr3_length: 16; cdr3_nt: TGTGCCAGCAGCCCACCCCCGGGGGGGGTCACCGGGGAGCTGTTTTTT; cdr3_aa: CASSPPPGGVTGELFF
v_call: TRBV6-6; clone_size: .; d_call: .; j_call: TRBJ1-2; cdr3_length: 13; cdr3_nt: TGTGCCAGCAGTTCGGCCAGCCCCTATGGCTACACCTTC; cdr3_aa: CASSSASPYGYTF
v_call: TRBV6-6; clone_size: once; d_call: .; j_call: TRBJ1-2; cdr3_length: 13; cdr3_nt: TGTGCCAGCAGTTTTGACAGCAACTATGGCTACACCTTC; cdr3_aa: CASSFDSNYGYTF
v_call: TRBV7-2; clone_size: .; d_call: .; j_call: TRBJ2-2; cdr3_length: 13; cdr3_nt: TGTGCCAGCAGCGTAGCTCGGGCCGGGGAGCTGTTTTTT; cdr3_aa: CASSVARAGELFF
v_call: TRBV4-3; clone_size: .; d_call: .; j_call: TRBJ2-5; cdr3_length: 14; cdr3_nt: TGCGCCAGCAGCCAAGTCGGGGATGGCGAGACCCAGTACTTC; cdr3_aa: CASSQVGDGETQYF
v_call: TRBV14; clone_size: .; d_call: .; j_call: TRBJ1-5; cdr3_length: 15; cdr3_nt: TGTGCCAGCAGCCAAGGAGGGGACGGGAATCAGCCCCAGCATTTT; cdr3_aa: CASSQGGDGNQPQHF
v_call: TRBV30; clone_size: .; d_call: .; j_call: TRBJ1-1; cdr3_length: 13; cdr3_nt: TGTGCCTGGCGGGGGGGCACCTACACTGAAGCTTTCTTT; cdr3_aa: CAWRGGTYTEAFF
v_call: TRBV6-5; clone_size: .; d_call: .; j_call: TRBJ2-5; cdr3_length: 14; cdr3_nt: TGTGCCAGCGGCTTCCACGGGCTTCAAGAGACCCAGTACTTC; cdr3_aa: CASGFHGLQETQYF
v_call: TRBV28; clone_size: .; d_call: .; j_call: TRBJ2-5; cdr3_length: 15; cdr3_nt: TGTGCCAGCCTAGGTGGCGGGGGCCCCCAAGAGACCCAGTACTTC; cdr3_aa: CASLGGGGPQETQYF
v_call: TRBV28; clone_size: .; d_call: .; j_call: TRBJ1-1; cdr3_length: 15; cdr3_nt: TGTGCCATCGGGGGAAATTTAGGACTGAACACTGAAGCTTTCTTT; cdr3_aa: CAIGGNLGLNTEAFF
v_call: TRBV15; clone_size: .; d_call: .; j_call: TRBJ2-5; cdr3_length: 14; cdr3_nt: TGTGCCACCAGCAGAGGGGGCAGCCAAGAGACCCAGTACTTC; cdr3_aa: CATSRGGSQETQYF
v_call: TRBV11-1; clone_size: .; d_call: .; j_call: TRBJ2-2; cdr3_length: 14; cdr3_nt: TGTGCCAGCAGCTTGACGGGACCCACCGGGGAGCTGTTTTTT; cdr3_aa: CASSLTGPTGELFF
v_call: TRBV27; clone_size: .; d_call: .; j_call: TRBJ2-1; cdr3_length: 15; cdr3_nt: TGTGCCAGCAGTTTCCGGCAAATAACCTACAATGAGCAGTTCTTC; cdr3_aa: CASSFRQITYNEQFF